The clone carrying this T cell receptor (beta chain) was observed a few times. The data stem from a study of blood T cells in healthy people across ages. The CDR3 has 15 amino acids. Germline V gives CDR1 SNHLY, CDR2 FYNNEI. J gave up 2 bases and V 6 bases, and 8 bases lay outside the gene matches. The authors ran a second PCR of about 6 to 11 cycles using a sample-barcoded 5' primer and a J-beta primer mix. TCRdb independently ran MiXCR on the 5' RACE reads; one entry per CDR3 protein. The data hold approximately 1,000,000 distinct CDR3 sequences, with approximately 38% observed a single time. Sequenced material: blood. The receptor was isolated from a man in his late teens or twenties in good health. The genes are TRBV2 and TRBJ2-3, with 7 positions matching TRBD2. Here the CDR3 reads CASRNSGTTTDTQYF. CDR3 DNA: TGTGCCAGCAGAAATTCCGGGACTACCACAGATACGCAGTATTTT.